This T cell receptor beta chain was retrieved from a study of shared clonotypes between healthy human individuals. Libraries were prepared by immunoSEQ multiplex PCR; TCRdb keeps only in-frame clonotypes and omits some of them. The sample holds 2,500,000 or so clones; roughly nine tenths are singletons and the top ten take about 0.13%. CDR1 and CDR2 from the germline V gene are SEHNR and FQNEAQ (reference sequence). V shed 5 bases and J shed 0 bases, with 11 bases lying between them. The CDR3 is 15 residues long. This TCR was sampled from a young man in good health. The chain joins TRBV7-9 to TRBJ1-5; D uncertain. Sequencing input: naive CD4+ T cells sorted from blood. Subset specified: CD45RA+ positively selected. In nucleotides, the CDR3 is TGTGCCAGCAGCGGCAGCGGGGTTAGCAATCAGCCCCAGCATTTT. Protein product: CASSGSGVSNQPQHF.